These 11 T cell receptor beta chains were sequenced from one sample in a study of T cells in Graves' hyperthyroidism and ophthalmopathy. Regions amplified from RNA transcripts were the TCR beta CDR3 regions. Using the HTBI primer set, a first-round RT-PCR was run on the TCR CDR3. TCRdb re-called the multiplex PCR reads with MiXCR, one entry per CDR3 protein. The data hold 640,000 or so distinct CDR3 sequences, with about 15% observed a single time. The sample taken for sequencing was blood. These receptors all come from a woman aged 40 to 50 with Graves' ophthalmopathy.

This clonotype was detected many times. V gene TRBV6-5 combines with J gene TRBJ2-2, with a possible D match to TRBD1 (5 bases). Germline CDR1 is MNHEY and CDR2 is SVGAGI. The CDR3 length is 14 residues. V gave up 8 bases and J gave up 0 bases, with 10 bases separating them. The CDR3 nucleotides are TGTGCCAGCGCCACAGGTCCGAACACCGGGGAGCTGTTTTTT. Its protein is CASATGPNTGELFF.

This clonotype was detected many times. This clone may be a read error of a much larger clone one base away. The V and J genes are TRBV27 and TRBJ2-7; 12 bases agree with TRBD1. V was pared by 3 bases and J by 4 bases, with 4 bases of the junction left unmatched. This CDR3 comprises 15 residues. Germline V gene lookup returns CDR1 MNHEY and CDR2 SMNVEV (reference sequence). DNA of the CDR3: TGTGCCAGCAGTTTTGAGGGACAGGGGGCATACGAGCAGTACTTC. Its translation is CASSFEGQGAYEQYF.

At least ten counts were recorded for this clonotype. This chain's CDR3 is CASSRELGYGYTF. In DNA, the CDR3 is TGTGCCAGCAGTCGGGAGTTGGGCTATGGCTACACCTTC. V is TRBV12-3 or TRBV12-4 and J is TRBJ1-2; D is unclear. The CDR3 covers 13 residues. V lost 5 bases and J 4 bases, leaving 11 bases between the germline ends.

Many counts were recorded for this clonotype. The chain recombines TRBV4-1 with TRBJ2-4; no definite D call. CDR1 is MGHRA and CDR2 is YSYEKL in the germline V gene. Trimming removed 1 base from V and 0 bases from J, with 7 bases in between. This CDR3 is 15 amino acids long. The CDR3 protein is CASSQGRLAKNIQYF. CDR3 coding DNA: TGCGCCAGCAGCCAAGGCCGGCTAGCCAAAAACATTCAGTACTTC.

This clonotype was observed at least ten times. In DNA form, the CDR3 reads TGTGCCAGCAGCCAAGCTAGCGGGGATTTCTACGAGCAGTACTTC. This gives the protein CASSQASGDFYEQYF. The rearrangement joins TRBV3-1 to TRBJ2-7; the match to TRBD2 covers 9 bases. Trimming took 1 base from V and 3 from J; bases not matched to a gene: 4. The CDR3 is 15 residues long. The germline gives CDR1 LGHDT, CDR2 YNNKEL (reference sequence).

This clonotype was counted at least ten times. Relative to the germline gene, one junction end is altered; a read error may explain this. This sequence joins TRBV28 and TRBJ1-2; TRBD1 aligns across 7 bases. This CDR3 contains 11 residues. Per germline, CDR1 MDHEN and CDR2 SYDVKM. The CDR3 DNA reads TGTGCCAGCAGTTTAACAGGGGTAGAAATCTTC. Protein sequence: CASSLTGVEIF.

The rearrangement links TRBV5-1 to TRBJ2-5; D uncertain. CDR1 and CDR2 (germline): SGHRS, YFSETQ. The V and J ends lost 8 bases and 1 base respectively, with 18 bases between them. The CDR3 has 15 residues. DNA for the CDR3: TGCGCCAGTCGACCCCGAGTTCATCTCCAAGAGACCCAGTACTTC. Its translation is CASRPRVHLQETQYF.

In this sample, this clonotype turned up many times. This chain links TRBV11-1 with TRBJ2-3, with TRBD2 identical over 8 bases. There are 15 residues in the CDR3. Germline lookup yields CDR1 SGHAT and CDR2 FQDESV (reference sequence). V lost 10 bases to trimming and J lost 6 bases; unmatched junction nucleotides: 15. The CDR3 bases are TGTGCCAACCGGGGGACCTCGGGACTAGACGATACGCAGTATTTT. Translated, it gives CANRGTSGLDDTQYF.

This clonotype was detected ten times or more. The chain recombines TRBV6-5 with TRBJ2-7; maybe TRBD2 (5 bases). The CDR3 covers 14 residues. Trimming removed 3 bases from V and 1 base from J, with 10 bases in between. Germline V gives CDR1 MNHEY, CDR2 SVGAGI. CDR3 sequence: CASSYNLASYEQYF. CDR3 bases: TGTGCCAGCAGTTATAATTTAGCGTCCTACGAGCAGTACTTC.

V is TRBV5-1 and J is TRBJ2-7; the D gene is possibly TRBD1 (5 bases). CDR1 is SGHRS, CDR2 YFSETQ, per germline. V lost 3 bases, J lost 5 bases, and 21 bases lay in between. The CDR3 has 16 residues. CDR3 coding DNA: TGCGCCAGCAGCTGGGGTTTGGACACCTCCCGGCACGAGCAGTACTTC. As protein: CASSWGLDTSRHEQYF.

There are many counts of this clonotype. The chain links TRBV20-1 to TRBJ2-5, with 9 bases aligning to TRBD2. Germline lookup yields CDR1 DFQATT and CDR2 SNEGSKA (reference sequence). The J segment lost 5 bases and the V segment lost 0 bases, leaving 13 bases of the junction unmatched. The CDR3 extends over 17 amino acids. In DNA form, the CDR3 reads TGCAGTGCTAGAGATCATGTACGACTAGCGGCCCAGGAGACCCAGTACTTC. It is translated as CSARDHVRLAAQETQYF.